This TCR beta chain was sequenced during a study of tumor and adjacent non-tumor tissue in lung cancer. Study-level information: The patients, approximately nine men and roughly 5 women, were roughly 30 to 76 with stage I to III disease. Samples averaged roughly 4 million productive TCRbeta reads each.

RNA was extracted from bulk tissue without any cell sorting. More than 3 cm separated this lung sample from the edge of the tumor. Chemotherapy-naive patients with new lung cancer underwent thoracic surgery in China, August–late 2014. Of note for this clonotype: The antigen is not known. A junction boundary mismatches the germline segment, possibly from a read error.

General study points: Shorter survival was associated with higher TCR diversity in tumors.

Three rounds of nested PCR, following a modified ARM-PCR protocol, produced the TCRbeta library. TCRdb re-called the multiplex PCR reads with MiXCR, one entry per CDR3 protein. The sample lists fewer than 100,000 distinct CDR3 sequences; 76% were seen once. Germline CDR1 reads WSHSY; CDR2 reads SAAADI. This CDR3 comprises 15 residues. The source of this sequence is a woman in her 50s with non-small cell lung cancer. The gene calls are TRBV10-2 and TRBJ2-1; maybe TRBD1 (5 bases). Sample: distant non-tumor lung tissue. CDR3 coding DNA: TGCCCCAGCAGTGGGATAGGGGTGGGTCACAATGAGCAGTTCTTC. Translating it yields CPSSGIGVGHNEQFF.